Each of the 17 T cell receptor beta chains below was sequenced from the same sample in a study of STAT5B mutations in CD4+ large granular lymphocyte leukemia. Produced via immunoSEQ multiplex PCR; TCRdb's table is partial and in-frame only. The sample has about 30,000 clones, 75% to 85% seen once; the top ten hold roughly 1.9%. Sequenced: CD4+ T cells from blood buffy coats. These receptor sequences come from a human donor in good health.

CDR3 loop: CASAQSGVSYEQYF. CDR3 DNA: TGTGCCTCCGCCCAATCAGGGGTTTCCTACGAGCAGTACTTC. This chain uses TRBV6-5 with TRBJ2-7, with a possible D match to TRBD1 (6 bases). V was shortened by 11 bases and J by 1 base, with 18 bases between the two germline ends. Per the germline V gene, CDR1 is MNHEY and CDR2 is SVGAGI. The CDR3 has 14 amino acids.

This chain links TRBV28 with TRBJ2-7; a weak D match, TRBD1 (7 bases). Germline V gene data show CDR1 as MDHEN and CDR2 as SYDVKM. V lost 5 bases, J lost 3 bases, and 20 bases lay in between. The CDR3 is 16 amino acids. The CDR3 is CASSTTGWEAFYEQYF. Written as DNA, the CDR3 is TGTGCCAGCAGTACGACAGGGTGGGAGGCTTTCTACGAGCAGTACTTC. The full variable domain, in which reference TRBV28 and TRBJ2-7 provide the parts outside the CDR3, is DVKVTQSSRYLVKRTGEKVFLECVQDMDHENMFWYRQDPGLGLRLIYFSYDVKMKEKGDIPEGYSVSREKKERFSLILESASTNQTSMYLCASSTTGWEAFYEQYFGPGTRLTVT.

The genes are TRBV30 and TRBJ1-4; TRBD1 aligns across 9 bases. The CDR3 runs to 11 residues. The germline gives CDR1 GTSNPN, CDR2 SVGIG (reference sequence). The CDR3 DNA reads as TGTGCAAGGGGACAGGGCGAAAAACTGTTTTTT. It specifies CARGQGEKLFF.

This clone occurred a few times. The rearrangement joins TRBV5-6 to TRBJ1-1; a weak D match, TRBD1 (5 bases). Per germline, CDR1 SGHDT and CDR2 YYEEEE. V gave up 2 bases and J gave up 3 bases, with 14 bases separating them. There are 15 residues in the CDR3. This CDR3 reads CASSLRGSGYTEAFF. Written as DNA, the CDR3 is TGTGCCAGCAGCTTACGGGGGAGTGGGTACACTGAAGCTTTCTTT.

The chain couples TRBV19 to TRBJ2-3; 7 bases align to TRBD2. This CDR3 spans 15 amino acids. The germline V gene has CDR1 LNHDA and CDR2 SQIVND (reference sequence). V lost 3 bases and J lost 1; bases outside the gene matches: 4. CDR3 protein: CASSIGRGGTDTQYF. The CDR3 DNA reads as TGTGCCAGTAGTATTGGACGGGGGGGCACAGATACGCAGTATTTT.

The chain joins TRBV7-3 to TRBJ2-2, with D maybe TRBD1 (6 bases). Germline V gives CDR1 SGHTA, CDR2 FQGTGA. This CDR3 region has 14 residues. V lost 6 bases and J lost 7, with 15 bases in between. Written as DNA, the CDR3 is TGTGCCAGCAGTCCTTTTCAGGGGCACGGGGAGCTGTTTTTT. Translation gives CASSPFQGHGELFF.

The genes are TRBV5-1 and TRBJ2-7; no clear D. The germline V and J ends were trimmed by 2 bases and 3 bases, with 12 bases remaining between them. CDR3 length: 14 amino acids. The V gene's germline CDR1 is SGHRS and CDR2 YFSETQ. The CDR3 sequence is CASSLGNTIYEQYF. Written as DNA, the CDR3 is TGCGCCAGCAGCTTAGGAAACACAATCTACGAGCAGTACTTC.

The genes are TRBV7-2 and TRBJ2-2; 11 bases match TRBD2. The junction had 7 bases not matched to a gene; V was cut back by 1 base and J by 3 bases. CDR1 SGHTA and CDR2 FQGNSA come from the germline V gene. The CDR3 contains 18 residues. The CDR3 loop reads CASSLDRPLAGDTGELFF. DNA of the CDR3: TGTGCCAGCAGCTTAGATAGGCCACTAGCGGGGGACACCGGGGAGCTGTTTTTT.

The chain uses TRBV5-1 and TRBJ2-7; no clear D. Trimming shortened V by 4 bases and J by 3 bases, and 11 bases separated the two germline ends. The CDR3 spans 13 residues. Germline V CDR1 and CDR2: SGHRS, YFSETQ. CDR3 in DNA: TGCGCCAGCAGCCCCCTGGGTTTCTACGAGCAGTACTTC. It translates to CASSPLGFYEQYF.

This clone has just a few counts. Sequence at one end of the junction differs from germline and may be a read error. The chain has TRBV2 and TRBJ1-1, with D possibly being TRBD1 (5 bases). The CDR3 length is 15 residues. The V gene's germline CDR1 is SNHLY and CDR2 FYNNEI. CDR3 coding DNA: TGTGCCAGCACTGAAAAGGGACTTTCGAACACTGAAGCTTTCTTT. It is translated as CASTEKGLSNTEAFF.

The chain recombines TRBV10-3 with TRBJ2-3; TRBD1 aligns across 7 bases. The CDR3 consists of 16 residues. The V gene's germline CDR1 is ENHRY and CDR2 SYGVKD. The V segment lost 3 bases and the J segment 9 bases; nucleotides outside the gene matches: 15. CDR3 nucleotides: TGTGCCATCAGTGACCCCGGACAGGATTATTCGAGGACGCAGTATTTT. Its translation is CAISDPGQDYSRTQYF.

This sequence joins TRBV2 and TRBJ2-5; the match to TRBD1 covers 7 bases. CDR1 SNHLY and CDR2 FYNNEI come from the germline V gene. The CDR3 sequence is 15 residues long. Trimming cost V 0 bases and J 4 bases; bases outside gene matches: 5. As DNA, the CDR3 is TGTGCCAGCAGTGAAGCGCGGGCAGGGGGAGAGACCCAGTACTTC. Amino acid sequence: CASSEARAGGETQYF.

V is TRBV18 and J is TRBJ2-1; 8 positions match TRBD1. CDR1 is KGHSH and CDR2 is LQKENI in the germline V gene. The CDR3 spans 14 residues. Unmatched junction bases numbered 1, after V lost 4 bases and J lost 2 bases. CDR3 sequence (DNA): TGTGCCAGCTCACTGGACAGGGCCTACAATGAGCAGTTCTTC. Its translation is CASSLDRAYNEQFF.

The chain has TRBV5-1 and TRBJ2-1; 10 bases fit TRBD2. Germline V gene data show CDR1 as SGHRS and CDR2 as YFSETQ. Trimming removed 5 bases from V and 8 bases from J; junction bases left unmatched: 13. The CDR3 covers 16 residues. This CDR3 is CASSPRTSGLMDEQFF. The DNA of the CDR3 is TGCGCCAGCAGTCCCAGGACTAGCGGTCTCATGGATGAGCAGTTCTTC.

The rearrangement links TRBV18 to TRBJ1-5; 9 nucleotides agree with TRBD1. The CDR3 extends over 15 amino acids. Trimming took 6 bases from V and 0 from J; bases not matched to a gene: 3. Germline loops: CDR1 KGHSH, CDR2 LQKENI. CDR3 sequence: CASSRTGDSNQPQHF. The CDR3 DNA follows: TGTGCCAGCTCCCGGACAGGGGATAGCAATCAGCCCCAGCATTTT. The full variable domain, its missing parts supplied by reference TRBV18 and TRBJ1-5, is NAGVMQNPRHLVRRRGQEARLRCSPMKGHSHVYWYRQLPEEGLKFMVYLQKENIIDESGMPKERFSAEFPKEGPSILRIQQVVRGDSAAYFCASSRTGDSNQPQHFGDGTRLSIL.

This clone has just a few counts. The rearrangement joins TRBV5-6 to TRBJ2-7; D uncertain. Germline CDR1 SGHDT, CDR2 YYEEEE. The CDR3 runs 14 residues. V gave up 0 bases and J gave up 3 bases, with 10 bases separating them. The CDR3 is CASSLGWVFYEQYF. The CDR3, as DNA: TGTGCCAGCAGCTTGGGTTGGGTATTCTACGAGCAGTACTTC.

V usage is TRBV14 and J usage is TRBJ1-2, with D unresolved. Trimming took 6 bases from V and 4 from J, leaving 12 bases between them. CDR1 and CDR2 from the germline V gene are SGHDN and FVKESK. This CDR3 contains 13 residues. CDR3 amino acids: CASRPARSYGYTF. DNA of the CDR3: TGTGCCAGCAGGCCGGCTAGGAGCTATGGCTACACCTTC.